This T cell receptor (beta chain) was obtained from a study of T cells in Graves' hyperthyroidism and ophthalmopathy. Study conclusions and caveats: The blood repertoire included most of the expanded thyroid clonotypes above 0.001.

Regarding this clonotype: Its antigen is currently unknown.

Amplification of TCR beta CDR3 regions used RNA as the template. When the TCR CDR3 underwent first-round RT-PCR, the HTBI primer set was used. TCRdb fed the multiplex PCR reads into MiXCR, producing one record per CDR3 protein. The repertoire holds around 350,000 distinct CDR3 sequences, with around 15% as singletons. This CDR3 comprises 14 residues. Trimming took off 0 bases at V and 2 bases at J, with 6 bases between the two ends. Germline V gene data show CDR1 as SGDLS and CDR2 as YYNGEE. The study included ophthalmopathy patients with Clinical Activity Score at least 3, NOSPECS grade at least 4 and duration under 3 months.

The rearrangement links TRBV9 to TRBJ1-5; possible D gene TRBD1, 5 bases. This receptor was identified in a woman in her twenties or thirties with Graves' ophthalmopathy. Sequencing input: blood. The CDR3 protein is CASSVGRGNQPQHF. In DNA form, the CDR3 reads TGTGCCAGCAGCGTAGGCAGGGGCAATCAGCCCCAGCATTTT.